Listed below are T cell receptor beta chains from one sample, sequenced in a study of T cells in localized non-small cell lung cancer. Produced via immunoSEQ multiplex PCR; TCRdb's table is partial and in-frame only. This table has tens of thousands of clones, more than 75% appearing once. The material was peripheral blood, obtained before any cancer treatment. These receptors were collected from a woman aged 35-75 years with stage I squamous cell lung carcinoma. Each CDR3 is given with its conserved first and last residue. The D gene is left open where the match is weak. Where a row states a size, it is once, few, many or the class of an expanded clone; other rows omit it.

J,size,V,D,length,CDR3,DNA
TRBJ1-2,NA,TRBV10-3,NA,14,CATDDGGARLDYTF,TGTGCCACCGACGATGGGGGGGCCCGTCTCGACTACACCTTC
TRBJ1-6,NA,TRBV6-4,NA,15,CASSPGFGSLSPLHF,TGTGCCAGCAGTCCCGGCTTCGGTTCCCTTTCACCCCTCCACTTT
TRBJ2-2,once,TRBV7-9,TRBD1,17,CASSLTTGGAGTGELFF,TGTGCCAGCAGCCTTACGACAGGGGGCGCGGGCACCGGGGAGCTGTTTTTT
TRBJ1-4,few,TRBV5-4,NA,12,CASSSPGWGLFF,TGTGCCAGCAGCTCTCCGGGGTGGGGACTGTTTTTT
TRBJ2-3,few,TRBV10-2,TRBD2,15,CASSGEGPSADTQYF,TGCGCCAGCAGTGGGGAGGGGCCCAGCGCAGATACGCAGTATTTT
TRBJ2-2,NA,TRBV19,NA,14,CASSIGTGTGELFF,TGTGCCAGTAGTATAGGGACGGGCACCGGGGAGCTGTTTTTT
TRBJ2-7,NA,TRBV30,TRBD1,16,CAWRFPWDRGLNEQYF,TGTGCCTGGAGATTCCCTTGGGACAGGGGACTCAACGAGCAGTACTTC
TRBJ1-5,NA,TRBV2,TRBD1,15,CASRWATGANQPQHF,TGTGCCAGCAGGTGGGCGACAGGGGCTAATCAGCCCCAGCATTTT
TRBJ1-2,NA,TRBV20-1,NA,10,CSASMDGYTF,TGCAGTGCTAGTATGGACGGCTACACCTTC
TRBJ1-5,NA,TRBV5-1,TRBD1,15,CASSPGQGPYQPQHF,TGCGCCAGCAGCCCAGGACAGGGGCCCTATCAGCCCCAGCATTTT
TRBJ2-7,once,TRBV5-1,TRBD1,17,CASSLVTGTGASYEQYF,TGCGCCAGCAGCTTGGTGACCGGGACAGGGGCCTCCTACGAGCAGTACTTC
TRBJ1-1,NA,TRBV6-6,NA,11,CASSYPTEAFF,TGTGCCAGCAGTTACCCAACTGAAGCTTTCTTT
TRBJ1-2,NA,TRBV10-2,NA,14,CASSELATNYGYTF,TGCGCCAGCAGTGAGTTGGCTACTAACTATGGCTACACCTTC
TRBJ2-3,NA,TRBV13,TRBD1,15,CASSLRQGFTDTQYF,TGTGCCAGCAGCTTACGACAGGGGTTCACAGATACGCAGTATTTT
TRBJ1-6,NA,TRBV9,TRBD1,15,CASKTGEGYNSPLHF,TGTGCCAGCAAAACAGGGGAAGGCTATAATTCACCCCTCCACTTT
TRBJ1-3,once,TRBV28,NA,14,CASSSPRGGNTIYF,TGTGCCAGCAGTTCCCCGCGGGGGGGAAACACCATATATTTT
TRBJ2-1,NA,TRBV27,TRBD1,14,CASNTGGPYNEQFF,TGTGCCAGCAACACAGGGGGACCCTACAATGAGCAGTTCTTC
TRBJ1-1,NA,TRBV6-5,NA,13,CASRYQATGEAFF,TGTGCCAGCAGATACCAAGCCACGGGGGAAGCTTTCTTT
TRBJ1-6,once,TRBV5-6,TRBD1,14,CASGTGQGNSPLHF,TGTGCCAGCGGAACGGGACAGGGGAATTCACCCCTCCACTTT
TRBJ1-1,NA,TRBV5-6,NA,15,CASSPARHLNTEAFF,TGTGCCAGCAGCCCAGCCCGGCACCTGAACACTGAAGCTTTCTTT
TRBJ1-2,NA,TRBV6-6,NA,14,CASTVGESNYGYTF,TGTGCCAGCACCGTCGGGGAGTCTAACTATGGCTACACCTTC
TRBJ1-2,NA,TRBV6-5,TRBD1,13,CASRLQGINGYTF,TGTGCCAGCAGGTTACAGGGGATCAATGGCTACACCTTC
TRBJ2-3,NA,TRBV5-1,TRBD2,15,CASSLLAERADTQYF,TGCGCCAGCAGCCTACTAGCGGAACGTGCAGATACGCAGTATTTT
TRBJ1-2,NA,TRBV29-1,NA,14,CSVESRDSGYGYTF,TGCAGCGTTGAATCAAGGGATTCGGGCTATGGCTACACCTTC
TRBJ1-1,NA,TRBV29-1,NA,13,CSALGQPGTEAFF,TGCAGCGCCTTAGGACAGCCCGGCACTGAAGCTTTCTTT
TRBJ1-4,NA,TRBV29-1,NA,14,CSVEETSGAQKLFF,TGCAGCGTTGAAGAAACTTCCGGGGCCCAAAAACTGTTTTTT
TRBJ1-1,NA,TRBV2,NA,11,CASSEDTEAFF,TGTGCCAGCAGTGAAGACACTGAAGCTTTCTTT
TRBJ1-2,NA,TRBV2,NA,14,CASSELQQYYGYTF,TGTGCCAGCAGTGAATTGCAACAGTACTATGGCTACACCTTC
TRBJ1-4,NA,TRBV6-5,TRBD1,15,CASSYAGTGDEKLFF,TGTGCCAGCAGTTACGCCGGGACAGGGGATGAAAAACTGTTTTTT
TRBJ1-1,NA,TRBV5-4,NA,13,CASSLGRNTEAFF,TGTGCCAGCAGCTTGGGGAGGAACACTGAAGCTTTCTTT
TRBJ1-1,NA,TRBV11-2,NA,15,CASSLAGTVSHEAFF,TGTGCCAGCAGCTTAGCCGGAACGGTGTCCCATGAAGCTTTCTTT
TRBJ1-1,NA,TRBV6-1,NA,14,CASSEGGLNTEAFF,TGTGCCAGCAGTGAGGGAGGACTGAACACTGAAGCTTTCTTT
TRBJ1-1,NA,TRBV6-6,NA,13,CASRLTENTEAFF,TGTGCCAGCAGACTGACAGAGAACACTGAAGCTTTCTTT
TRBJ2-1,NA,TRBV19,TRBD1,14,CASSIGDRGNEQFF,TGTGCCAGTAGTATAGGGGACAGGGGCAATGAGCAGTTCTTC
TRBJ1-6,once,TRBV5-1,NA,15,CASSLGGRRNSPLHF,TGCGCCAGCAGCTTGGGCGGGCGCCGGAATTCACCCCTCCACTTT
TRBJ1-5,NA,TRBV12-5,TRBD1,15,CASGSGQEVNQPQHF,TGTGCTAGTGGTTCGGGACAGGAGGTCAATCAGCCCCAGCATTTT
TRBJ2-7,NA,TRBV12-5,TRBD2,14,CASGQSGVGSEQYF,TGTGCTAGTGGTCAAAGCGGGGTAGGATCCGAGCAGTACTTC
TRBJ1-5,NA,TRBV6-5,TRBD1,16,CASSYSDREARQPQHF,TGTGCCAGCAGTTACTCGGACAGGGAGGCCCGGCAGCCCCAGCATTTT
TRBJ1-6,NA,TRBV7-8,NA,15,CASSLYGELSSPLHF,TGTGCCAGCAGCTTATATGGGGAATTAAGTTCACCCCTCCACTTT
TRBJ2-5,NA,TRBV13,NA,13,CASSTRRQETQYF,TGTGCCAGCAGCACCCGCCGCCAAGAGACCCAGTACTTC
TRBJ2-1,NA,TRBV29-1,NA,14,CSVWEIDSYNEQFF,TGCAGCGTTTGGGAAATCGACTCCTACAATGAGCAGTTCTTC
TRBJ1-6,NA,TRBV14,NA,13,CASSPTGFSPLHF,TGTGCCAGCAGCCCAACAGGGTTCTCACCCCTCCACTTT
TRBJ1-2,NA,TRBV12-5,NA,12,CASGLEAEGYTF,TGTGCTAGTGGTTTGGAGGCCGAGGGCTACACCTTC
TRBJ2-7,NA,TRBV7-6,NA,15,CASSFGEGTYYEQYF,TGTGCCAGCAGCTTTGGAGAAGGGACATACTACGAGCAGTACTTC
TRBJ1-5,NA,TRBV29-1,NA,13,CSVRDGANQPQHF,TGCAGCGTCCGGGACGGGGCTAATCAGCCCCAGCATTTT
TRBJ1-2,NA,TRBV29-1,NA,14,CSVVLLGGRNGYTF,TGCAGCGTTGTTCTTCTAGGGGGTCGAAATGGCTACACCTTC
TRBJ2-7,few,TRBV2,NA,15,CASSRTGAGAYEQYF,TGTGCCAGCAGTCGAACGGGGGCAGGGGCCTACGAGCAGTACTTC
TRBJ1-4,NA,TRBV4-1,NA,15,CASSQVLEGAEKLFF,TGCGCCAGCAGCCAAGTACTCGAAGGGGCTGAAAAACTGTTTTTT
TRBJ1-2,NA,TRBV6-5,NA,15,CASSYSWGRGGGYTF,TGTGCCAGCAGTTACTCTTGGGGCAGGGGTGGTGGCTACACCTTC
TRBJ1-1,NA,TRBV11-3,NA,13,CASRLNTGAQAFF,TGTGCCAGCAGGTTAAATACAGGAGCACAGGCTTTCTTT
TRBJ2-5,NA,TRBV7-9,NA,13,CASSFGGAETQYF,TGTGCCAGCAGCTTCGGAGGGGCGGAGACCCAGTACTTC
TRBJ2-7,NA,TRBV12-5,NA,12,CASGFSGNEQYF,TGTGCTAGTGGTTTTTCAGGGAACGAGCAGTACTTC
TRBJ1-2,few,TRBV19,NA,14,CASSIWGLDYGYTF,TGTGCCAGTAGTATTTGGGGGTTGGACTATGGCTACACCTTC
TRBJ1-1,NA,TRBV18,TRBD1,15,CASSSRQGIGTEAFF,TGTGCCAGCTCGAGTCGACAGGGTATAGGCACTGAAGCTTTCTTT
TRBJ1-1,NA,TRBV6-5,NA,15,CASSYSLGLNTEAFF,TGTGCCAGCAGTTACTCTCTGGGTTTGAACACTGAAGCTTTCTTT